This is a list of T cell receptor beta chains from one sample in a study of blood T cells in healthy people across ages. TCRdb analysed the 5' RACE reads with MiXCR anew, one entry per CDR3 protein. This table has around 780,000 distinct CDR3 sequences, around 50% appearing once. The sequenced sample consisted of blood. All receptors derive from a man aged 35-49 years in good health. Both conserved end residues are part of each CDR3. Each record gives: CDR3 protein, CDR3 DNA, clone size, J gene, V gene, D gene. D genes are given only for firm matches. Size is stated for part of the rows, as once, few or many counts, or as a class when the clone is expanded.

CDR3 protein: CASSQGDRAALRNEQFF
CDR3 DNA: TGTGCCAGCAGTCAAGGGGACAGGGCTGCCCTAAGGAATGAGCAGTTCTTC
clone size: .
J gene: TRBJ2-1
V gene: TRBV12-3/TRBV12-4
D gene: TRBD1

CDR3 protein: CASSPQNVGYEQYF
CDR3 DNA: TGCGCCAGCAGCCCCCAGAACGTAGGCTACGAGCAGTACTTC
clone size: .
J gene: TRBJ2-7
V gene: TRBV4-1
D gene: .

CDR3 protein: CASSLVRQLEDPYEQYF
CDR3 DNA: TGTGCCAGCAGCTTGGTCCGACAATTAGAGGACCCCTACGAGCAGTACTTC
clone size: .
J gene: TRBJ2-7
V gene: TRBV5-8
D gene: .

CDR3 protein: CASSFGQGIETQYF
CDR3 DNA: TGTGCCAGCAGCTTCGGACAGGGTATTGAGACCCAGTACTTC
clone size: .
J gene: TRBJ2-5
V gene: TRBV7-9
D gene: TRBD1

CDR3 protein: CASSPSGKPINEQFF
CDR3 DNA: TGTGCCAGCAGCCCTAGCGGGAAGCCAATCAATGAGCAGTTCTTC
clone size: .
J gene: TRBJ2-1
V gene: TRBV7-2
D gene: TRBD2

CDR3 protein: CSARDRRLAGVNEQFF
CDR3 DNA: TGCAGTGCTAGAGACCGGCGGCTAGCGGGAGTCAATGAGCAGTTCTTC
clone size: .
J gene: TRBJ2-1
V gene: TRBV20-1
D gene: TRBD2

CDR3 protein: CASSPLAPYGYTF
CDR3 DNA: TGTGCCAGCAGCCCGCTGGCTCCCTATGGCTACACCTTC
clone size: .
J gene: TRBJ1-2
V gene: TRBV7-2
D gene: .

CDR3 protein: CASSYQREAVQETQYF
CDR3 DNA: TGTGCCAGCAGTTACCAGCGGGAGGCCGTCCAAGAGACCCAGTACTTC
clone size: .
J gene: TRBJ2-5
V gene: TRBV7-9
D gene: TRBD2

CDR3 protein: CACSPGHLSYEQYF
CDR3 DNA: TGTGCCTGCAGCCCGGGACACCTCTCCTACGAGCAGTACTTC
clone size: .
J gene: TRBJ2-7
V gene: TRBV6-1
D gene: .

CDR3 protein: CASSAGDYGYTF
CDR3 DNA: TGTGCCAGCAGTGCAGGGGACTATGGCTACACCTTC
clone size: .
J gene: TRBJ1-2
V gene: TRBV25-1
D gene: .

CDR3 protein: CASSEGGRRPYRPQHF
CDR3 DNA: TGTGCCAGCAGTGAAGGGGGCAGGAGGCCTTATAGGCCCCAGCATTTT
clone size: .
J gene: TRBJ1-5
V gene: TRBV2
D gene: .

CDR3 protein: CASRPNKGTDTQYF
CDR3 DNA: TGTGCCAGCAGGCCGAACAAGGGCACAGATACGCAGTATTTT
clone size: few
J gene: TRBJ2-3
V gene: TRBV6-2/TRBV6-3
D gene: .

CDR3 protein: CASLGAGENYNEQFF
CDR3 DNA: TGCGCCAGCTTGGGGGCAGGGGAGAACTACAATGAGCAGTTCTTC
clone size: .
J gene: TRBJ2-1
V gene: TRBV5-1
D gene: .

CDR3 protein: CASSLDRGTQYF
CDR3 DNA: TGTGCCAGCAGCTTGGATAGGGGTACGCAGTATTTT
clone size: .
J gene: TRBJ2-3
V gene: TRBV7-2
D gene: .

CDR3 protein: CASSLAGTMSYEQYF
CDR3 DNA: TGTGCCAGCAGCTTAGCCGGGACAATGTCCTACGAGCAGTACTTC
clone size: .
J gene: TRBJ2-7
V gene: TRBV7-9
D gene: .

CDR3 protein: CSVGNTDSQLFF
CDR3 DNA: TGCAGCGTTGGGAATACGGACAGCCAGCTGTTCTTC
clone size: .
J gene: TRBJ2-1
V gene: TRBV29-1
D gene: .

CDR3 protein: CASSNRGPTEQYF
CDR3 DNA: TGTGCCAGCAGCAACAGGGGCCCCACGGAGCAGTACTTC
clone size: once
J gene: TRBJ2-7
V gene: TRBV28
D gene: TRBD1

CDR3 protein: CASSSNPLNTQYF
CDR3 DNA: TGTGCCAGCAGCTCTAATCCTCTAAATACGCAGTATTTT
clone size: .
J gene: TRBJ2-3
V gene: TRBV11-3
D gene: .

CDR3 protein: CSARKGGGAIYGYTF
CDR3 DNA: TGCAGTGCTAGGAAGGGAGGGGGCGCAATATATGGCTACACCTTC
clone size: .
J gene: TRBJ1-2
V gene: TRBV20-1
D gene: TRBD1

CDR3 protein: CASSYQVYGYTF
CDR3 DNA: TGTGCCAGCAGTTACCAGGTCTATGGCTACACCTTC
clone size: many
J gene: TRBJ1-2
V gene: TRBV6-6
D gene: .

CDR3 protein: CASSPPGSGVGDNEQFF
CDR3 DNA: TGTGCCAGCAGCCCGCCCGGCTCGGGAGTGGGCGACAATGAGCAGTTCTTC
clone size: .
J gene: TRBJ2-1
V gene: TRBV3-1
D gene: .

CDR3 protein: CASSPQGTSSYNEQFF
CDR3 DNA: TGTGCCAGCAGCCCACAGGGGACCAGCTCCTACAATGAGCAGTTCTTC
clone size: few
J gene: TRBJ2-1
V gene: TRBV7-9
D gene: TRBD1

CDR3 protein: CASSQVVAGGNIQYF
CDR3 DNA: TGTGCCAGCAGCCAAGTGGTAGCGGGGGGAAACATTCAGTACTTC
clone size: few
J gene: TRBJ2-4
V gene: TRBV4-2
D gene: TRBD2

CDR3 protein: CSARAEREGVNTEAFF
CDR3 DNA: TGCAGTGCTAGAGCGGAGAGGGAGGGGGTGAACACTGAAGCTTTCTTT
clone size: .
J gene: TRBJ1-1
V gene: TRBV20-1
D gene: .

CDR3 protein: CAISEGKKAYEQYF
CDR3 DNA: TGTGCCATCAGTGAGGGCAAAAAAGCCTACGAGCAGTACTTC
clone size: .
J gene: TRBJ2-7
V gene: TRBV10-3
D gene: .

CDR3 protein: CASSSAGTGIYNEQFF
CDR3 DNA: TGTGCCAGCAGTTCCGCCGGGACGGGAATTTACAATGAGCAGTTCTTC
clone size: .
J gene: TRBJ2-1
V gene: TRBV7-2
D gene: .

CDR3 protein: CASSVRTSGSAYFSDTQYF
CDR3 DNA: TGTGCCAGCAGCGTCAGGACTAGCGGGAGTGCGTACTTTTCAGATACGCAGTATTTT
clone size: few
J gene: TRBJ2-3
V gene: TRBV9
D gene: TRBD2

CDR3 protein: CASSQVGAKNIQYF
CDR3 DNA: TGTGCCAGCAGCCAAGTGGGGGCCAAAAACATTCAGTACTTC
clone size: .
J gene: TRBJ2-4
V gene: TRBV4-2
D gene: .

CDR3 protein: CASHGAANTGELFF
CDR3 DNA: TGTGCCAGCCATGGAGCGGCAAACACCGGGGAGCTGTTTTTT
clone size: .
J gene: TRBJ2-2
V gene: TRBV6-5
D gene: .

CDR3 protein: CASSQDRTSGRASTDTQYF
CDR3 DNA: TGCGCCAGCAGCCAAGATCGGACTAGCGGGAGAGCGAGCACAGATACGCAGTATTTT
clone size: few
J gene: TRBJ2-3
V gene: TRBV4-1
D gene: TRBD2

CDR3 protein: CASSLNPVAWLAGGCTDTQYF
CDR3 DNA: TGTGCCAGCAGCTTAAACCCCGTGGCTTGGCTAGCGGGAGGATGCACAGATACGCAGTATTTT
clone size: .
J gene: TRBJ2-3
V gene: TRBV11-2
D gene: TRBD2

CDR3 protein: CASSSTSGRVGEQFF
CDR3 DNA: TGTGCCAGCAGCTCGACTAGCGGGAGGGTCGGGGAGCAGTTCTTC
clone size: .
J gene: TRBJ2-1
V gene: TRBV11-3
D gene: TRBD2

CDR3 protein: CASSYDGGRAEETQYF
CDR3 DNA: TGTGCCAGCAGTTACGATGGCGGGAGGGCTGAGGAGACCCAGTACTTC
clone size: .
J gene: TRBJ2-5
V gene: TRBV6-5
D gene: TRBD2

CDR3 protein: CASGFGSTDTQYF
CDR3 DNA: TGTGCTAGTGGCTTCGGTAGCACAGATACGCAGTATTTT
clone size: .
J gene: TRBJ2-3
V gene: TRBV12-5
D gene: .

CDR3 protein: CASTLSGGRSEETQYF
CDR3 DNA: TGTGCCAGCACCCTTAGCGGCGGGAGGAGTGAGGAGACCCAGTACTTC
clone size: .
J gene: TRBJ2-5
V gene: TRBV12-3/TRBV12-4
D gene: TRBD2

CDR3 protein: CASGTANEQFF
CDR3 DNA: TGTGCCAGTGGGACGGCCAATGAGCAGTTCTTC
clone size: .
J gene: TRBJ2-1
V gene: TRBV6-6
D gene: .

CDR3 protein: CASSSMRLGSYNEQFF
CDR3 DNA: TGTGCCAGCAGTTCAATGCGACTCGGCTCCTACAATGAGCAGTTCTTC
clone size: .
J gene: TRBJ2-1
V gene: TRBV12-3/TRBV12-4
D gene: .

CDR3 protein: CASSPWDGGIPNTEAFF
CDR3 DNA: TGTGCCAGCAGTCCTTGGGACGGAGGAATACCGAACACTGAAGCTTTCTTT
clone size: .
J gene: TRBJ1-1
V gene: TRBV6-2/TRBV6-3
D gene: .

CDR3 protein: CASSVIGTGKNNEQFF
CDR3 DNA: TGTGCCAGCAGTGTAATCGGGACAGGGAAGAACAATGAGCAGTTCTTC
clone size: few
J gene: TRBJ2-1
V gene: TRBV25-1
D gene: TRBD1

CDR3 protein: CSALNWDRGNNEQFF
CDR3 DNA: TGCAGTGCCCTAAATTGGGACAGGGGAAACAATGAGCAGTTCTTC
clone size: .
J gene: TRBJ2-1
V gene: TRBV20-1
D gene: TRBD1

CDR3 protein: CASRFGGSDSPLHF
CDR3 DNA: TGTGCCAGCAGGTTTGGAGGGAGTGATTCACCCCTCCACTTT
clone size: many
J gene: TRBJ1-6
V gene: TRBV7-2
D gene: .

CDR3 protein: CASSAKYEQYF
CDR3 DNA: TGTGCCAGCAGTGCAAAGTACGAGCAGTACTTC
clone size: .
J gene: TRBJ2-7
V gene: TRBV6-1
D gene: .

CDR3 protein: CATSDFTGRVGYTF
CDR3 DNA: TGTGCCACCAGTGATTTTACGGGGCGGGTTGGCTACACCTTC
clone size: .
J gene: TRBJ1-2
V gene: TRBV24-1
D gene: .

CDR3 protein: CASSVGLAGEGLLTDTQYF
CDR3 DNA: TGTGCCAGCAGCGTAGGACTAGCGGGGGAGGGGTTATTAACAGATACGCAGTATTTT
clone size: .
J gene: TRBJ2-3
V gene: TRBV9
D gene: TRBD2